These 18 T cell receptor beta chains share one sample of origin, sequenced in a study of OX40 agonist ivuxolimab in advanced cancers. Sequencing was performed with immunoSEQ multiplex PCR; in TCRdb, only in-frame clones are kept and a portion is missing. The data show 70,000 to 80,000 clones, with nearly 95% seen just once and about 6.4% held by the top ten. This sample comprised CD4+ or CD8+ T cells sorted from blood, obtained in a trial of the OX40 agonist ivuxolimab. All receptors come from an adult with an advanced solid tumor such as melanoma, head and neck, liver or kidney cancer.

The chain is built from TRBV5-4 and TRBJ2-7, with unresolved D. Trimming left V 0 bases short and J 0 bases short, with 7 bases between. Per germline, CDR1 SGHNT and CDR2 YYREEE (reference sequence). The CDR3 consists of 14 residues. CDR3: CASSLAEYSYEQYF. The CDR3 DNA is TGTGCCAGCAGCTTGGCCGAATACTCCTACGAGCAGTACTTC.

The chain combines TRBV9 with TRBJ1-2; a possible D gene is TRBD1 (6 bases). The CDR3 extends over 16 amino acids. Germline lookup yields CDR1 SGDLS and CDR2 YYNGEE. V dropped 2 bases and J dropped 2 bases, with 16 bases sitting between them. As DNA, the CDR3 is TGTGCCAGCAGCGTTCTGGGGGCAGGTGGGAACTATGGCTACACCTTC. This translates into CASSVLGAGGNYGYTF.

The chain couples TRBV29-1 to TRBJ1-1, with D possibly being TRBD1 (5 bases). This CDR3 has 13 amino acids. Trimming stripped 4 bases from V and 4 bases from J, with 13 bases between. Germline-derived CDR1 and CDR2 are SQVTM and ANQGSEA. CDR3 loop: CSVAQVYTTEAFF. CDR3 coding DNA: TGCAGCGTTGCACAGGTATATACCACTGAAGCTTTCTTT.

The chain joins TRBV12-5 to TRBJ1-2; D is undetermined. V lost 0 bases and J 2 bases, leaving 10 bases between the germline ends. Germline CDR1 is LGHNT and CDR2 is FRNRAP. The CDR3 spans 15 residues. The CDR3 spells CASGLVLEENYGYTF. As DNA, the CDR3 is TGTGCTAGTGGTTTGGTTCTTGAGGAGAACTATGGCTACACCTTC. The whole variable domain, filled in from reference TRBV12-5 and TRBJ1-2, reads DARVTQTPRHKVTEMGQEVTMRCQPILGHNTVFWYRQTMMQGLELLAYFRNRAPLDDSGMPKDRFSAEMPDATLATLKIQPSEPRDSAVYFCASGLVLEENYGYTFGSGTRLTVV.

This clone was observed once. The V and J genes are TRBV7-9 and TRBJ2-7; perhaps D is TRBD1 or TRBD2 (5 bases each). Germline lookup yields CDR1 SEHNR and CDR2 FQNEAQ (reference sequence). This CDR3 is 13 amino acids long. Deletions cut 1 base from V and 2 bases from J, with 6 bases between. The CDR3 region is CASSLGGTYEQYF. CDR3 in DNA: TGTGCCAGCAGCTTAGGGGGGACCTACGAGCAGTACTTC. Supplemented by reference TRBV7-9 and TRBJ2-7, the full variable domain reads DTGVSQNPRHKITKRGQNVTFRCDPISEHNRLYWYRQTLGQGPEFLTYFQNEAQLEKSRLLSDRFSAERPKGSFSTLEIQRTEQGDSAMYLCASSLGGTYEQYFGPGTRLTVT.

The V and J genes are TRBV11-2 and TRBJ2-1; D unresolved. Trimming shortened V by 5 bases and J by 10 bases, and 12 bases separated the two germline ends. CDR3 length: 12 residues. Per the germline V gene, CDR1 is SGHAT and CDR2 is FQNNGV. CDR3 protein: CASSPTQREQFF. The CDR3 coding sequence is TGTGCCAGCAGCCCCACGCAGAGGGAGCAGTTCTTC.

V is TRBV5-8 and J is TRBJ1-5; D gene uncertain. Germline V gene sequence: CDR1 SGHTS, CDR2 YDEGEE. The CDR3 consists of 11 residues. V was cut by 4 bases and J by 6 bases, with 5 bases left in between. CDR3 nucleotides: TGTGCCAGCAGCCCGGGTCAGCCCCAGCATTTT. Its translation: CASSPGQPQHF. The full variable domain, with the rest looked up from reference TRBV5-8 and TRBJ1-5, is EAGVTQSPTHLIKTRGQQATLRCSPISGHTSVYWYQQALGLGLQFLLWYDEGEERNRGNFPPRFSGRQFPNYSSELNVNALELEDSALYLCASSPGQPQHFGDGTRLSIL.

The V call is TRBV13, the J call TRBJ1-1; tentatively, D is TRBD1 (5 bases). The germline gives CDR1 PRHDT, CDR2 FYEKMQ (reference sequence). V dropped 4 bases and J dropped 1 base, with 10 bases sitting between them. The CDR3 is made up of 14 amino acids. CDR3 sequence reads: CASSSGRTNTEAFF. In DNA, the CDR3 is TGTGCCAGCAGCTCGGGACGGACGAACACTGAAGCTTTCTTT.

The J gene is TRBJ2-5, the V gene TRBV5-6; D remains ambiguous. The V and J ends lost 1 base and 3 bases respectively, with 10 bases between them. The CDR3 totals 14 residues. Germline V gene sequence: CDR1 SGHDT, CDR2 YYEEEE. CDR3 nucleotide sequence: TGTGCCAGCAGCTTGTCAGGATCAAAAGAGACCCAGTACTTC. Translated: CASSLSGSKETQYF. The variable domain in full, with the rest retrieved from reference TRBV5-6 and TRBJ2-5, is DAGVTQSPTHLIKTRGQQVTLRCSPKSGHDTVSWYQQALGQGPQFIFQYYEEEERQRGNFPDRFSGHQFPNYSSELNVNALLLGDSALYLCASSLSGSKETQYFGPGTRLLVL.

This chain joins TRBV9 and TRBJ2-1; 7 nucleotides align to TRBD1. Germline CDR1 and CDR2: SGDLS and YYNGEE. The V gene end was trimmed by 3 bases and the J gene end by 4 bases; junction bases not matched to a gene: 4. CDR3 length equals 14 residues. CDR3 amino acids: CASSAEQGYNEQFF. The CDR3 nucleotides read TGTGCCAGCAGCGCGGAACAGGGGTACAATGAGCAGTTCTTC.

The chain uses TRBV30 and TRBJ1-2, with a weak D call TRBD1 (6 bases). V lost 0 bases to trimming and J lost 11 bases, with 19 bases between them. Germline CDR1 GTSNPN, CDR2 SVGIG (reference sequence). The CDR3 runs to 14 residues. The CDR3 loop reads CAWSVLEGHLEYTF. CDR3 DNA: TGTGCCTGGAGTGTCCTTGAGGGACATCTTGAGTACACCTTC.

The J gene is TRBJ2-7, the V gene TRBV28, with unresolved D. Per germline, CDR1 MDHEN and CDR2 SYDVKM. This CDR3 spans 12 amino acids. The V gene lost 2 bases and the J gene lost 7 bases, with 9 bases spanning the gap. Here the CDR3 reads CASSLLMREQYF. Here the CDR3 DNA reads TGTGCCAGCAGTTTACTAATGAGGGAGCAGTACTTC.

V is TRBV20-1 and J is TRBJ1-1, with D unresolved. Trimming took 7 bases from V and 4 from J, leaving 7 bases between them. Germline CDR1 is DFQATT and CDR2 is SNEGSKA (reference sequence). The CDR3 covers 10 residues. The CDR3 DNA follows: TGCAGTGGAGTCATCACTGAAGCTTTCTTT. Protein product: CSGVITEAFF.

The gene calls are TRBV11-3 and TRBJ2-3, with D possibly matching TRBD1 (6 bases). Germline assignment: CDR1 SGHNT and CDR2 YENEEA. There are 12 residues in the CDR3. V lost 4 bases to trimming and J lost 9 bases, with 11 bases between them. The DNA for the CDR3 is TGTGCCAGCAGCTCCGACAGGAAAACGCAGTATTTT. Amino acids: CASSSDRKTQYF.

The CDR3 sequence is CASSEDRTGLYGYTF. The CDR3 DNA reads TGTGCCAGCAGTGAGGACCGGACAGGTCTTTATGGCTACACCTTC. The chain employs TRBV2 and TRBJ1-2; TRBD1 agrees at 7 bases. CDR1 is SNHLY and CDR2 is FYNNEI in the germline V gene. CDR3 length equals 15 residues. V was pared by 3 bases and J by 5 bases, with 9 bases of the junction left unmatched.

This clone was detected only once. The chain carries TRBV7-8 and TRBJ2-7; 9 positions agree with TRBD2. Germline CDR1 reads SGHVS; CDR2 reads FQNEAQ. This CDR3 comprises 16 residues. Trimming at V came to 1 base and at J to 4 bases, leaving 8 bases not matched to a gene. The CDR3 loop is CASSLDAGGPRYEQYF. The CDR3 DNA is TGTGCCAGCAGCTTAGATGCGGGAGGGCCAAGGTACGAGCAGTACTTC.

Only one count was recorded for this clone. The CDR3 nucleotides are TGTGCCAGCGGGGGGCGGCAGCCCCAGCATTTT. Protein product: CASGGRQPQHF. This chain links TRBV27 with TRBJ1-5, with a possible D match to TRBD1 (6 bases). Germline V gene data show CDR1 as MNHEY and CDR2 as SMNVEV (reference sequence). Trimming stripped 8 bases from V and 7 bases from J, with 9 bases between. This CDR3 has 11 residues.

This chain uses TRBV5-8 with TRBJ1-2; no clear D gene. This CDR3 is built from 15 residues. Germline assignment: CDR1 SGHTS and CDR2 YDEGEE. The germline V and J ends were trimmed by 0 bases and 8 bases, with 17 bases remaining between them. The CDR3 reads CASSLVGTTSLGYTF. In DNA, the CDR3 is TGTGCCAGCAGCTTGGTCGGAACCACTTCCCTAGGCTACACCTTC.